These 17 T cell receptor beta chains were sequenced from one sample in a study of cytomegalovirus exposure and HLA in healthy donors. The study ran its PCR with 60 Vbeta and 13 Jbeta primers. TCRdb keeps only in-frame clones here, not all; method: immunoSEQ multiplex PCR. In the table there are about 210,000 clones, around 79% of which are singletons. Source material: PBMCs. These receptors were obtained from a male donor in good health and CMV-seronegative.

The CDR3 nucleotides read TGTGCCAGCAGTTTCGGGGAGAACACAGATACGCAGTATTTT. Residues: CASSFGENTDTQYF. V is TRBV28 and J is TRBJ2-3; D might be TRBD2 (5 bases). The V end was cut by 3 bases, the J end by 2 bases, with 9 bases between. CDR3 length: 14 amino acids. Germline loops: CDR1 MDHEN, CDR2 SYDVKM.

The gene calls are TRBV5-1 and TRBJ1-6, with D unresolved. From germline, CDR1 is SGHRS and CDR2 YFSETQ. The CDR3 totals 15 residues. Trimming cost V 4 bases and J 7 bases, with 15 bases left between them. The CDR3 DNA reads as TGCGCCAGCAGCCCCGATGGGCAGAGAAATTCACCCCTCCACTTT. It encodes CASSPDGQRNSPLHF.

J is TRBJ1-2 and V is TRBV6-5; tentatively, D is TRBD1 (5 bases). V was clipped by 4 bases and J by 6 bases, with 12 bases between them. CDR3 size: 13 residues. Germline V gene lookup returns CDR1 MNHEY and CDR2 SVGAGI. CDR3 DNA: TGTGCCAGCAGTTCACCTGGGACTCATGGCTACACCTTC. It encodes CASSSPGTHGYTF.

V usage is TRBV7-9 and J usage is TRBJ2-1; D is perhaps TRBD2 (6 bases). Trimming stripped 3 bases from V and 9 bases from J, with 15 bases between. Germline CDR1 SEHNR, CDR2 FQNEAQ (reference sequence). This CDR3 region has 14 residues. Written as DNA, the CDR3 is TGTGCCAGCAGCTTCGGACTGCTAGCGCCTGAGCAGTTCTTC. It encodes CASSFGLLAPEQFF.

Only a few counts were recorded for this clone. The V and J genes are TRBV7-9 and TRBJ1-2, with 8 bases lining up with TRBD1. V lost 5 bases to trimming and J lost 13 bases; unmatched junction nucleotides: 12. Per germline, CDR1 SEHNR and CDR2 FQNEAQ (reference sequence). The CDR3 length is 13 residues. This CDR3 is CASSPRDRSSFTF. The CDR3 coding sequence is TGTGCCAGCAGCCCCCGGGACAGGTCGTCCTTCACCTTC.

J is TRBJ1-2 and V is TRBV27, with D possibly being TRBD1 (5 bases). Germline V gene lookup returns CDR1 MNHEY and CDR2 SMNVEV (reference sequence). Trimming removed 5 bases from V and 7 bases from J, with 14 bases in between. The CDR3 is made up of 13 amino acids. The CDR3 DNA is TGTGCCAGCAGTATAAAGGGGCGTGGTGGCTACACCTTC. This translates into CASSIKGRGGYTF.

The V and J genes are TRBV5-1 and TRBJ1-2; the D gene is possibly TRBD1 (6 bases). The germline gives CDR1 SGHRS, CDR2 YFSETQ. Trimming took 4 bases from V and 8 from J, leaving 15 bases between them. CDR3 length equals 13 residues. The CDR3 bases are TGCGCCAGCAGCCCCACAGGGCCATTCGGCTACACCTTC. This gives the protein CASSPTGPFGYTF.

The chain links TRBV7-6 to TRBJ2-7, with 9 positions matching TRBD1. J lost 2 bases, V lost 4 bases, and 3 bases had no gene match. Germline V lookup: CDR1 SGHVS, CDR2 FNYEAQ. The CDR3 is made up of 14 amino acids. The CDR3 sequence: CASSSDRGPYEQYF. The CDR3 DNA is TGTGCCAGCAGCTCGGACAGGGGCCCCTACGAGCAGTACTTC.

The chain joins TRBV5-5 to TRBJ1-1, with D perhaps TRBD1 (6 bases). The CDR3 is made up of 14 amino acids. Trimming removed 0 bases from V and 11 bases from J, with 17 bases in between. The germline CDR1 and CDR2 sequences are SGHKS and YYEKEE (reference sequence). CDR3 in amino acids: CASSLGQGPLAAFF. The CDR3 nucleotides read TGTGCCAGCAGCTTGGGGCAGGGGCCGCTAGCTGCTTTCTTT. The variable domain in full, completed from reference TRBV5-5 and TRBJ1-1, reads DAGVTQSPTHLIKTRGQQVTLRCSPISGHKSVSWYQQVLGQGPQFIFQYYEKEERGRGNFPDRFSARQFPNYSSELNVNALLLGDSALYLCASSLGQGPLAAFFGQGTRLTVV.

This clone is a singleton in its sample. The CDR3 loop is CASSLGQTGDIQPQHF. The CDR3 nucleotides are TGTGCCAGCAGCTTAGGTCAGACAGGGGATATACAGCCCCAGCATTTT. This sequence joins TRBV11-3 and TRBJ1-5, with 8 bases lining up with TRBD1. Germline loops: CDR1 SGHNT, CDR2 YENEEA. The length of the CDR3 is 16 residues. Trimming cost V 1 base and J 7 bases; bases outside gene matches: 9.

This chain connects TRBV14 to TRBJ2-7, with 7 bases identical to TRBD1. Losses at the gene ends were 5 bases for V and 0 bases for J; bases not matched to a gene: 7. This CDR3 spans 15 amino acids. From germline, CDR1 is SGHDN and CDR2 FVKESK. CDR3 DNA sequence: TGTGCCAGCAGCAGGACAGGCACAAGCTCCTACGAGCAGTACTTC. Translating it yields CASSRTGTSSYEQYF.

This clone occurred a few times. The chain recombines TRBV9 with TRBJ1-2; D might be TRBD1 (5 bases). The CDR3 contains 14 residues. Germline CDR1 SGDLS, CDR2 YYNGEE. Deletions cut 0 bases from V and 2 bases from J, with 8 bases between. The CDR3, as DNA: TGTGCCAGCAGCGTAGGACAGTTAAACTATGGCTACACCTTC. Encoded protein: CASSVGQLNYGYTF.

This clone was recorded once. The chain couples TRBV14 to TRBJ1-1, with D hard to call. Trimming took off 1 base at V and 1 base at J, with 13 bases between the two ends. The CDR3 loop spans 16 amino acids. Germline CDR1 SGHDN, CDR2 FVKESK. The CDR3 loop reads CASSQGRTGSNTEAFF. CDR3 coding DNA: TGTGCCAGCAGCCAAGGGCGGACGGGATCGAACACTGAAGCTTTCTTT.

The chain employs TRBV4-2 and TRBJ1-5; D possibly corresponds to TRBD1 (6 bases). The CDR3 spans 15 residues. V was trimmed by 4 bases and J by 2 bases, leaving 12 bases between them. Per the germline V gene, CDR1 is LGHNA and CDR2 is YNFKEQ. In nucleotides, the CDR3 is TGTGCCAGCAGCCCCTGGGCAGGGGGCAATCAGCCCCAGCATTTT. Residues: CASSPWAGGNQPQHF.

The genes are TRBV19 and TRBJ2-7, with 8 positions matching TRBD1. The germline gives CDR1 LNHDA, CDR2 SQIVND (reference sequence). The CDR3 runs to 14 residues. With 10 bases clipped from V and 0 bases from J, the junction kept 8 bases outside the gene matches. The CDR3 region is CATADRGFSYEQYF. CDR3 in DNA: TGTGCCACCGCCGACAGGGGCTTCTCCTACGAGCAGTACTTC.

V usage is TRBV30 and J usage is TRBJ2-2; weak D call: TRBD2 (6 bases). This CDR3 region has 14 residues. Germline-derived CDR1 and CDR2 are GTSNPN and SVGIG (reference sequence). Between the trimmed V and J ends, which lost 2 bases and 4 bases, there was a span of 11 bases. The CDR3 loop is CAWSPRGFTGELFF. CDR3 sequence (DNA): TGTGCCTGGAGTCCACGGGGGTTCACCGGGGAGCTGTTTTTT.

As concerns this clone: Compared with germline, one end of the junction differs, possibly owing to a read error. The chain uses TRBV5-5 and TRBJ1-2, with 10 bases lining up with TRBD1. Germline-derived CDR1 and CDR2 are SGHKS and YYEKEE (reference sequence). The CDR3 length is 18 residues. The CDR3 DNA is TGTGCCAGCAGATTGGGACAGGGGAAGACTTTGGCCCTCTATGGCTACACCTTC. It translates to CASRLGQGKTLALYGYTF.